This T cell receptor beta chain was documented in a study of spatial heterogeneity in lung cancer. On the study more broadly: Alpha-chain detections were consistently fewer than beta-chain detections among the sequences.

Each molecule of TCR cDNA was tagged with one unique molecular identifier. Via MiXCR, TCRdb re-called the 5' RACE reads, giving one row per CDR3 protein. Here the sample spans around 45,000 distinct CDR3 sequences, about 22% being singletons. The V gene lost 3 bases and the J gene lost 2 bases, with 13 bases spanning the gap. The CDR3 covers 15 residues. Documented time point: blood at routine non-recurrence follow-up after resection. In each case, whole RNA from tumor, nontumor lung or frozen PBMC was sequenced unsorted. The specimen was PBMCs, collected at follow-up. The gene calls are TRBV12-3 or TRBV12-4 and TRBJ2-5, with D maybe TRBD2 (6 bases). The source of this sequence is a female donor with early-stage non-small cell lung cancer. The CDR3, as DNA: TGTGCCAGCAGTTTGGGGGTAGCGGATCAAGAGACCCAGTACTTC. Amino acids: CASSLGVADQETQYF.